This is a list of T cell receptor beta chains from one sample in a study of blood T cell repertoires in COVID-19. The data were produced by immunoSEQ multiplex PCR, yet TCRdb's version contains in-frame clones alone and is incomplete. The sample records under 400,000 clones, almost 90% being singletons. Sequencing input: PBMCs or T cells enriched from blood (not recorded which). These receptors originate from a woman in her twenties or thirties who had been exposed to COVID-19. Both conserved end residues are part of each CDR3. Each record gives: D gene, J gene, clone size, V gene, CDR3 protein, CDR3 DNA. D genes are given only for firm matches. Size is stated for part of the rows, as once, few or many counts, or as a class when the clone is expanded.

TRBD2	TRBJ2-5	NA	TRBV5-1	CASSLMAGEEETQYF	TGCGCCAGCAGCTTGATGGCGGGGGAGGAAGAGACCCAGTACTTC
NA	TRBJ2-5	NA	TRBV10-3	CAISEQQGGTQYF	TGTGCCATCAGTGAGCAACAGGGCGGGACCCAGTACTTC
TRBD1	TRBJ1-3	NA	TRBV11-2	CASSSPGQGTNTIYF	TGTGCCAGCAGCTCCCCGGGACAGGGGACAAACACCATATATTTT
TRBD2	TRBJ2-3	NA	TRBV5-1	CASLLAGIKDTQYF	TGCGCCAGCTTGCTAGCGGGAATTAAAGATACGCAGTATTTT
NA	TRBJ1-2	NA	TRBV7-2	CASSQRFSLGGYTF	TGTGCCAGCAGCCAACGGTTTTCACTCGGTGGCTACACCTTC
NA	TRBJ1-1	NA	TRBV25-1	CASIGFMNTEAFF	TGTGCCAGCATTGGCTTCATGAACACTGAAGCTTTCTTT
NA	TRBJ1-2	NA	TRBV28	CASSSPHRLLYGYTF	TGTGCCAGCAGTTCCCCCCACAGACTACTCTATGGCTACACCTTC
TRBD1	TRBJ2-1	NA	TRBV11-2	CASSLSWDRGRGQFF	TGTGCCAGCAGCTTATCTTGGGACAGGGGGCGAGGGCAGTTCTTC
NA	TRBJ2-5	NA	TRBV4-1	CASSQLPGLSGETQYF	TGCGCCAGCAGCCAACTTCCAGGGCTCTCTGGAGAGACCCAGTACTTC
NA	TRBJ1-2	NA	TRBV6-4	CASIRWGLTNYGYTF	TGTGCCAGCATTCGATGGGGACTTACCAACTATGGCTACACCTTC
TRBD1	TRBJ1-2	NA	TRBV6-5	CASSRDSPNYGYTF	TGTGCCAGCAGTAGGGACAGCCCGAACTATGGCTACACCTTC
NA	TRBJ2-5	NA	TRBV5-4	CASSLANQETQYF	TGTGCCAGCAGCTTGGCCAACCAAGAGACCCAGTACTTC
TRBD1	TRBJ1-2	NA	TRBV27	CASSLNFPGQGANYGYTF	TGTGCCAGCAGTTTAAATTTTCCGGGACAGGGGGCCAACTATGGCTACACCTTC
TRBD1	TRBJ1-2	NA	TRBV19	CASSIQGAGYGYTF	TGTGCCAGTAGTATTCAGGGGGCCGGCTATGGCTACACCTTC
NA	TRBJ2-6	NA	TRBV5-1	CASSLGTPGANVLTF	TGCGCCAGCAGCTTAGGGACACCTGGGGCCAACGTCCTGACTTTC
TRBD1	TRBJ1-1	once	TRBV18	CASSPLPRTGDGTEAFF	TGTGCCAGCTCACCTCTTCCCCGGACAGGGGATGGCACTGAAGCTTTCTTT
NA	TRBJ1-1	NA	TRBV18	CASSAGGDTEAFF	TGTGCCAGCTCAGCGGGGGGGGACACTGAAGCTTTCTTT
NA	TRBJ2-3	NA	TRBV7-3	CASSPSGDTQYF	TGTGCCAGCAGCCCCTCAGGGGATACGCAGTATTTT
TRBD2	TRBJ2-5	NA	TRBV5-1	CASTPGASGGLQETQYF	TGCGCCAGCACCCCGGGGGCTAGCGGGGGGTTACAAGAGACCCAGTACTTC
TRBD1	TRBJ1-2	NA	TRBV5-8	CASSSSSRPGTGGEDGYTF	TGTGCCAGCAGCTCCTCCAGCCGCCCCGGGACAGGGGGCGAGGATGGCTACACCTTC
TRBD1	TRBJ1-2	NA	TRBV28	CASSPLDRVNYGYTF	TGTGCCAGCAGTCCCCTCGACAGGGTGAACTATGGCTACACCTTC
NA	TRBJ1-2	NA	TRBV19	CASSIVLEIGGYTF	TGTGCCAGTAGTATAGTTTTGGAGATTGGAGGCTACACCTTC
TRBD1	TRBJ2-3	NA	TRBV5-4	CASSYLTGLSTDTQYF	TGTGCCAGCAGCTATTTGACAGGGCTTAGCACAGATACGCAGTATTTT
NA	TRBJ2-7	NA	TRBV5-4	CASSYLGMTQSYEQYF	TGTGCCAGCAGCTACCTTGGCATGACTCAATCTTACGAGCAGTACTTC
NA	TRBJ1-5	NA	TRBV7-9	CASSHHSDSYIRPQHF	TGTGCCAGCAGCCACCACTCAGACAGTTATATCAGGCCCCAGCATTTT
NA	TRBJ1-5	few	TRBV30	CAWSVQGQPQHF	TGTGCCTGGAGTGTGCAGGGCCAGCCCCAGCATTTT
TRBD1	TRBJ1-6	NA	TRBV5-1	CASSWGQGHSPLHF	TGCGCCAGCAGCTGGGGACAGGGCCATTCACCCCTCCACTTT
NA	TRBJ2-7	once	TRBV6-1	CASSEDRYEQYF	TGTGCCAGCAGTGAGGACAGATACGAGCAGTACTTC
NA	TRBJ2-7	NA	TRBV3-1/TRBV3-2	CASSQSSVLSYEQYF	TGTGCCAGCAGCCAATCGTCAGTCCTCTCCTACGAGCAGTACTTC
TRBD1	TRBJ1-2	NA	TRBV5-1	CASKRTGEMGRHGYTF	TGCGCCAGCAAGAGGACAGGGGAGATGGGACGGCATGGCTACACCTTC
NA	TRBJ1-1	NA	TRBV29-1	CSGQGPRNTEAFF	TGCAGCGGGCAGGGGCCCCGGAACACTGAAGCTTTCTTT
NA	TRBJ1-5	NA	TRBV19	CASSILGDGNQPQHF	TGTGCCAGTAGTATCCTAGGGGATGGCAATCAGCCCCAGCATTTT
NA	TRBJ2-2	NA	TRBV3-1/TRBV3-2	CASDSFGELFF	TGTGCCAGTGACAGTTTCGGGGAGCTGTTTTTT
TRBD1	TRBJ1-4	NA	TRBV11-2	CASSLGTGGTNEKLFF	TGTGCCAGCAGCTTAGGGACAGGGGGCACTAATGAAAAACTGTTTTTT
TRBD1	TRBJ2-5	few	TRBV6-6	CASSSPGQGAGETQYF	TGTGCCAGCAGCTCTCCGGGACAGGGGGCGGGGGAGACCCAGTACTTC
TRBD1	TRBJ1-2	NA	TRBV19	CASKSPTPGGYGYTF	TGTGCCAGTAAGTCCCCGACCCCAGGGGGCTATGGCTACACCTTC
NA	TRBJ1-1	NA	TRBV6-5	CASSPGHQNTEAFF	TGTGCCAGCAGCCCGGGACACCAGAACACTGAAGCTTTCTTT
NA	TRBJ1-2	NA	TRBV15	CATSRTVSNYGYTF	TGTGCCACCAGCCGGACAGTCTCTAACTATGGCTACACCTTC
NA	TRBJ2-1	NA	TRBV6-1	CASSELLEQFF	TGTGCCAGCAGTGAACTCCTTGAGCAGTTCTTC
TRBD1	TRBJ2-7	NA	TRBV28	CASTRWGTVDYEQYF	TGTGCCAGCACCCGGTGGGGGACAGTAGACTACGAGCAGTACTTC